These T cell receptor beta chains were read from a single sample in a study of T-cell reconstitution after alpha-beta-depleted transplantation in children. TCRdb reprocessed the PCR reads via MiXCR and lists one record per CDR3 protein. The sample includes about 340,000 distinct CDR3 sequences, 15% to 20% of them seen just once. The sample consisted of PBMCs, mostly from graft donor cells, taken 360 days after TCRalphabeta/CD19-depleted stem cell transplant. These receptors came from a male patient between 2 and 9 years old who had a stem cell transplant for acute lymphoblastic leukemia, so the T cells may come from the graft donor. CDR3s include the opening cysteine and the closing phenylalanine or tryptophan.

j_call v_call cdr3_aa
TRBJ2-1 TRBV5-1 CASSLDGTGGSEQFF
TRBJ2-6 TRBV6-1 CAASLTAGANVLTF
TRBJ2-7 TRBV20-1 CSGEGQGQYEQYF
TRBJ2-6 TRBV9 CASSVAPVARAGANVLTF
TRBJ2-4 TRBV12-3/TRBV12-4 CASSSGLGQDIQYF
TRBJ1-2 TRBV19 CASTPTGASYGYTF
TRBJ2-5 TRBV9 CASSARTGETQYF
TRBJ1-3 TRBV12-3/TRBV12-4 CASSLFRGAGGNTIYF
TRBJ2-3 TRBV25-1 CASSLHSRTDTQYF
TRBJ1-5 TRBV5-1 CASSPGQGGPQHF
TRBJ2-3 TRBV7-9 CASSLTGGPTDTQYF
TRBJ2-7 TRBV10-2 CASGRAYEQYF
TRBJ2-1 TRBV5-1 CASSLGGTSNSYNEQFF
TRBJ2-5 TRBV7-8 CASSLEPLAGGQGTQYF
TRBJ2-3 TRBV19 CATKLGRGTDTQYF
TRBJ1-1 TRBV18 CASSVRQGSSLAEAFF
TRBJ2-3 TRBV12-3/TRBV12-4 CDSSHRGLAGADTQYF
TRBJ1-5 TRBV3-1 CASSPQGNQPQPF
TRBJ2-5 TRBV5-6 CASGRYRGGETQYF
TRBJ2-7 TRBV5-1 CASSQPSYEQYF
TRBJ2-7 TRBV7-8 CASSLGWGATHEQYF
TRBJ2-1 TRBV4-1 CASSQDRQEGNEQFF
TRBJ2-3 TRBV4-3 CASSQELGAGTDTQYF
TRBJ2-7 TRBV20-1 CSAPGGQSVDEQYF
TRBJ2-1 TRBV6-5 CASSFSPRGSYNEQFF
TRBJ2-2 TRBV19 CASSIGTYTGELFF
TRBJ2-3 TRBV15 CATSNTGRPTDTQYF
TRBJ2-1 TRBV20-1 CSATQSVVSYNEQFF
TRBJ2-2 TRBV6-2/TRBV6-3 CASSESGDTGELFF
TRBJ1-1 TRBV9 CASGGNTEAFF
TRBJ2-5 TRBV12-3/TRBV12-4 CASSFFPGTSGETQYF
TRBJ1-2 TRBV5-5 CASSSAETGALLYGYTF
TRBJ2-5 TRBV6-2/TRBV6-3 CASSYAGLPQETQYF
TRBJ1-5 TRBV20-1 CSARNGRNQPQHF
TRBJ1-3 TRBV12-3/TRBV12-4 CASSLALAGSGNTIYF
TRBJ2-2 TRBV7-9 CASSLLPGNTGELFF
TRBJ1-1 TRBV4-3 CASSQDGKNTEAFF
TRBJ2-7 TRBV5-1 CASSFSASYEQYF
TRBJ2-6 TRBV10-3 CAIKYDGSGANVLTF
TRBJ2-3 TRBV10-3 CAISARGAANRDTQYF
TRBJ1-1 TRBV4-3 CASSQVEEVGQGPTEAFF
TRBJ2-7 TRBV28 CASSFALPYEQYF
TRBJ1-6 TRBV25-1 CASSDPTDLHSPLHF
TRBJ1-2 TRBV29-1 CSAWQGVGYTF
TRBJ1-1 TRBV20-1 CSARDQRQGDTEAFF
TRBJ2-7 TRBV28 CASRAGNGDEQYF